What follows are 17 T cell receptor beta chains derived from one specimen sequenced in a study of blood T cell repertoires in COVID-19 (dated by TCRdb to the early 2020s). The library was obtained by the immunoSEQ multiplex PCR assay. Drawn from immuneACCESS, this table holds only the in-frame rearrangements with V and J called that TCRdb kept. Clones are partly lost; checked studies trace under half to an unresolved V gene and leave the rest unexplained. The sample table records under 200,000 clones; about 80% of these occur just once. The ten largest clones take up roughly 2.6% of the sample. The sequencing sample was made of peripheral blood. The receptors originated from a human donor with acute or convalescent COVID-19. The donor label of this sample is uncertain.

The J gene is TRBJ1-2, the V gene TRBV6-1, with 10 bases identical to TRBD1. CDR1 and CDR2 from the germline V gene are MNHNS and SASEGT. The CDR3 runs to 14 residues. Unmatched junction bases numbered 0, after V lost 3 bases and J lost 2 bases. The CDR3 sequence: CASSEGQGNYGYTF. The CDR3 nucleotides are TGTGCCAGCAGTGAGGGACAGGGGAACTATGGCTACACCTTC.

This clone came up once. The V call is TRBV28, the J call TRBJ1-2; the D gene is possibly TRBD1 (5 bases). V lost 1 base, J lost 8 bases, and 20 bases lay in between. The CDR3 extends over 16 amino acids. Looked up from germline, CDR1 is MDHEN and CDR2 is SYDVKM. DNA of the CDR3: TGTGCCAGCAGTTTATTCTGGGGACGGGGGAGAGGGGGCTACACCTTC. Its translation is CASSLFWGRGRGGYTF.

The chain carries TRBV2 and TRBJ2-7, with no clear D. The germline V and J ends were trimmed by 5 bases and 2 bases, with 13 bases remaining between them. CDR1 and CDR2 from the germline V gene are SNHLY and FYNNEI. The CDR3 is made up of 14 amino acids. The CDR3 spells CASSTILAPYEQYF. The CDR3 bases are TGTGCCAGCAGTACTATACTGGCCCCCTACGAGCAGTACTTC. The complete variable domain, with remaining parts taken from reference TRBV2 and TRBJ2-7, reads EPEVTQTPSHQVTQMGQEVILRCVPISNHLYFYWYRQILGQKVEFLVSFYNNEISEKSEIFDDQFSVERPDGSNFTLKIRSTKLEDSAMYFCASSTILAPYEQYFGPGTRLTVT.

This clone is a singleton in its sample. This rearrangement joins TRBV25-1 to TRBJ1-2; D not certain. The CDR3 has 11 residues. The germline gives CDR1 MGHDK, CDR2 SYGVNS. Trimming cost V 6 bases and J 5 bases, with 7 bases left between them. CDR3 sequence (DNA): TGTGCCAGCAGCCCCGGTTATGGCTACACCTTC. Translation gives CASSPGYGYTF.

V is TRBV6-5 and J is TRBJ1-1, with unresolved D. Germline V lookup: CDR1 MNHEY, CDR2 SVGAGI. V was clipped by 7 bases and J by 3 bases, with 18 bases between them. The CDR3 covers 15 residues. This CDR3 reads CASKVVEEGDTEAFF. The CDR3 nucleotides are TGTGCCAGCAAGGTCGTAGAAGAGGGAGACACTGAAGCTTTCTTT.

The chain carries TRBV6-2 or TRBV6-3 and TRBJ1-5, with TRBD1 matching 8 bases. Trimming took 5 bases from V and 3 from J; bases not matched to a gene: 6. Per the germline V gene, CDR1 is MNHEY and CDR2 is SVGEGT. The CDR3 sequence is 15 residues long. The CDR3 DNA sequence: TGTGCCAGCAGTCCGCACAGGGGGAACAATCAGCCCCAGCATTTT. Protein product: CASSPHRGNNQPQHF.

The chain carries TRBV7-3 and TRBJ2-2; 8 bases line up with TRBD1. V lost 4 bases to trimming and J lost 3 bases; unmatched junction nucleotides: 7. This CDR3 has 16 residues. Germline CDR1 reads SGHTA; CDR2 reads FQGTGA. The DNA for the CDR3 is TGTGCCAGCAGCTCGGGACAGGTTATCTACACCGGGGAGCTGTTTTTT. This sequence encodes CASSSGQVIYTGELFF.

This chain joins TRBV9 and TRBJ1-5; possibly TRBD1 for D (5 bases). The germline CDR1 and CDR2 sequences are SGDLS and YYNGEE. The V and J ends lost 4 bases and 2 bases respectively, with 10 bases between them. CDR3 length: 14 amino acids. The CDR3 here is CASSRGRRNQPQHF. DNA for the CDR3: TGTGCCAGCAGCAGGGGCCGGCGCAATCAGCCCCAGCATTTT. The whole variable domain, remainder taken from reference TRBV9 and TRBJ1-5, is DSGVTQTPKHLITATGQRVTLRCSPRSGDLSVYWYQQSLDQGLQFLIQYYNGEERAKGNILERFSAQQFPDLHSELNLSSLELGDSALYFCASSRGRRNQPQHFGDGTRLSIL.

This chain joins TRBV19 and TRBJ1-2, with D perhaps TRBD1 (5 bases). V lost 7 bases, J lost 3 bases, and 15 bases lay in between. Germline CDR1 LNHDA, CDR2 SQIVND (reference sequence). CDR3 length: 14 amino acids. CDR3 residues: CASTRGDRHYGYTF. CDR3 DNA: TGTGCCAGTACCCGCGGTGACAGACACTATGGCTACACCTTC. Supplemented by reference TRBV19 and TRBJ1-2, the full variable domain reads DGGITQSPKYLFRKEGQNVTLSCEQNLNHDAMYWYRQDPGQGLRLIYYSQIVNDFQKGDIAEGYSVSREKKESFPLTVTSAQKNPTAFYLCASTRGDRHYGYTFGSGTRLTVV.

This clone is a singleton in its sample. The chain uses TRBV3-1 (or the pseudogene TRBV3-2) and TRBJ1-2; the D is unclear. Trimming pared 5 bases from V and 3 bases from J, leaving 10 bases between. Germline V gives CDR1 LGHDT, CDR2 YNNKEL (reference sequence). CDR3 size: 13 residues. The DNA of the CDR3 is TGTGCCAGCAGCACGGGTCCTTACTATGGCTACACCTTC. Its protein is CASSTGPYYGYTF.

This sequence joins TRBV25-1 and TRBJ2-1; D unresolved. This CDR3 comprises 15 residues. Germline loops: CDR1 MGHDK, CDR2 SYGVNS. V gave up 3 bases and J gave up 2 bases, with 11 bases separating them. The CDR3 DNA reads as TGTGCCAGCAGTGAGTGGTCTGGAGCCTACAATGAGCAGTTCTTC. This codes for CASSEWSGAYNEQFF.

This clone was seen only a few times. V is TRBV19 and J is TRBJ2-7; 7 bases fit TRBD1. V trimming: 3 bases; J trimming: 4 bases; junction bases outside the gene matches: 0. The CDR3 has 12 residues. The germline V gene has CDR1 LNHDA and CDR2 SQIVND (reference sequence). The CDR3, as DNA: TGTGCCAGTAGTATGGACAGGTACGAGCAGTACTTC. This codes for CASSMDRYEQYF.

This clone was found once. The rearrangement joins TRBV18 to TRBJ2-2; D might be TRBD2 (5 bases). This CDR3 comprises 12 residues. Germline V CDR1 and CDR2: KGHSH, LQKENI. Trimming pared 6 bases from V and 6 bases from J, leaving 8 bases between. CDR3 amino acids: CASSTGAGELFF. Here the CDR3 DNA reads TGTGCCAGCTCCACCGGGGCCGGGGAGCTGTTTTTT.

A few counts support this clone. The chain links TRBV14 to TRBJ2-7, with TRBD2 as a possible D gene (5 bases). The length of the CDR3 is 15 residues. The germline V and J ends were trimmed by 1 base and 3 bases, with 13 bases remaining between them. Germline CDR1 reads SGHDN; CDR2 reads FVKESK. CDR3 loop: CASSQARVTSYEQYF. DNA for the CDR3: TGTGCCAGCAGCCAAGCGAGGGTCACCAGCTACGAGCAGTACTTC.

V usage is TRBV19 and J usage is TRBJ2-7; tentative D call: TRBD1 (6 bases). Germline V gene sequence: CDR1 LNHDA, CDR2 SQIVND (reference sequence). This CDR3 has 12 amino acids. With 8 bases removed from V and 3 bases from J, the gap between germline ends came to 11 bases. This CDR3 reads CASGGSHYEQYF. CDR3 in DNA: TGTGCCAGTGGGGGCAGTCACTACGAGCAGTACTTC.

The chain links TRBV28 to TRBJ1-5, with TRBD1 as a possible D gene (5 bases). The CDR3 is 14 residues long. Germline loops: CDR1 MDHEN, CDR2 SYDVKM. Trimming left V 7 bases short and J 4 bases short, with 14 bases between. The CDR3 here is CASKDRTPNQPQHF. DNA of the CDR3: TGTGCCAGCAAAGATCGGACACCTAATCAGCCCCAGCATTTT. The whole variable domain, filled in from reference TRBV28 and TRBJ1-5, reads DVKVTQSSRYLVKRTGEKVFLECVQDMDHENMFWYRQDPGLGLRLIYFSYDVKMKEKGDIPEGYSVSREKKERFSLILESASTNQTSMYLCASKDRTPNQPQHFGDGTRLSIL.

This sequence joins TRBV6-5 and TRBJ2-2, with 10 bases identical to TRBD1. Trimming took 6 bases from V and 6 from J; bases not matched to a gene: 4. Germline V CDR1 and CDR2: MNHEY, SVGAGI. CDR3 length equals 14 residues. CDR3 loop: CASRPGTGAGELFF. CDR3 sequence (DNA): TGTGCCAGCAGACCTGGGACAGGGGCCGGGGAGCTGTTTTTT.